Given below is one T cell receptor (beta chain) in context. This clone is a singleton in its sample. The clone's antigen remains unknown. Within one base of it there is no much larger clone, and no base qualities were kept. Enrolling through a virtual design, the prospective study's participants ranged in age from roughly 18 to 89 years and lived across 24 United States geographic areas. To assign participants to cohorts, the prospective study relied on clinical history that participants themselves reported in a screening survey and a study questionnaire. Recovered participants in ImmuneRACE Cohort 3 were defined as having two consecutive negative NP/OP PCR tests, clearance from a healthcare professional, or resolution of symptoms. In the prospective study, mobile phlebotomists collected whole blood, serum and a nasopharyngeal or oropharyngeal swab from each participant. Over an approximately 2-month period, participants in the prospective study had the option of providing additional blood draws and questionnaires. Blood samples from the prospective study were shipped frozen or at room temperature prior to DNA extraction.

The entry originates in a study of blood T cell repertoires in COVID-19 (dated by TCRdb to 2019 to 2021). In the study overall: The collaborator samples originated in the United States, Italy and Spain and spanned the acute and convalescent phases of COVID-19. The material from the prospective study consisted of cDNA or gDNA derived from T cells, B-cell-depleted T cells, or PBMCs. Deeply sampled blood TCRbeta repertoires from subjects exposed to, actively infected with, or recovered from COVID-19 were included in the dataset. A freely available public database, intended as a resource for researchers studying the immune response to SARS-CoV-2, is where the repertoires were released. Samples came from the ongoing ImmuneRACE study (first 160 participants) plus 1,254 subjects from 6 global collaborators. Nearly every sample came with metadata listing a de-identified subject ID, COVID-19 status, age in years and sex. Where available, HLA class I and class II types were obtained from metadata supplied by the sample provider rather than from assay-based typing. The paper's findings and limits, for the study overall: The quantity of clinical and demographic metadata differed by source and by participant and was supplied without curation.

The immunoSEQ Assay, a bias-controlled multiplex PCR, was used to amplify TCRbeta CDR3 regions from genomic DNA. Turning to the authors' computational methods: The number of nucleated cells in each sample was estimated by amplification of reference gene primers within the assay. Sequence reads were collapsed and filtered to measure the absolute abundance of every unique TCRbeta CDR3 rearrangement. Productive Simpson clonality was computed per sample as the square root of Simpson's diversity index over productive rearrangements. In its TCRdb copy, this immuneACCESS table keeps in-frame sequences only and misses some clones. Where compared with another copy, unresolved V genes explain less than half of these, and the others have no known cause. Clone size and V and J calls were adopted from that table, with D and trimming inferred from the DNA. This sample comprises 330,000 or so clones, roughly 87% of them detected only once. Jointly, the top ten make up around 3% of the sample.

Sequencing input: PBMCs or T cells enriched from blood (not recorded which). This clonotype originated in a young woman who had recovered from COVID-19.

The DNA sequence is given as TGTGCCTGGCCTACCCCCGGGACTAGCGGATACTCCTACAATGAGCAGTTCTTC. Its protein product is CAWPTPGTSGYSYNEQFF. The rearranged segments are TRBV30 and TRBJ2-1; the central 11 bases match TRBD2. Trimming removed 5 bases from V and 0 bases from J; the gene matches leave 12 bases unexplained. Including cysteine and phenylalanine, the CDR3 has 18 amino acids. Only the CDR3 portion is preserved as DNA: 54 bases, with reading frame beginning at the first base. CDR1 is given as GTSNPN and CDR2 as SVGIG, both from the germline V gene (reference sequence).